The 31 T cell receptor beta chains reported below all come from one sample, sequenced in a study of blood T cell repertoires in COVID-19. Using immunoSEQ multiplex PCR, the repertoire was profiled, and TCRdb retains in-frame clones only, with some absent. There are around 100,000 clones in the sample; approximately 84% occur only once, and 3% to 4% lies in the top ten. The sequencing sample was made of peripheral blood. These TCRs come from a man aged 35 to 55 with acute or convalescent COVID-19.

The chain joins TRBV19 to TRBJ2-2; no reliable D call. The V gene's germline CDR1 is LNHDA and CDR2 SQIVND (reference sequence). Deletions cut 4 bases from V and 5 bases from J, with 5 bases between. The CDR3 covers 12 residues. The DNA of the CDR3 is TGTGCCAGTAGTACAGGTACCGGGGAGCTGTTTTTT. Encoded protein: CASSTGTGELFF.

The chain carries TRBV24-1 and TRBJ2-5, with 11 bases lining up with TRBD1. Germline CDR1 is KGHDR and CDR2 is SFDVKD. The V gene end was trimmed by 1 base and the J gene end by 4 bases; junction bases not matched to a gene: 7. CDR3 length: 17 residues. CDR3 DNA sequence: TGTGCCACCAGTGATTTTCTAGGACAGGGGGCCCCAGAGACCCAGTACTTC. It yields the protein CATSDFLGQGAPETQYF.

The V call is TRBV30, the J call TRBJ2-1, with 11 bases fitting TRBD1. CDR1 and CDR2 from the germline V gene are GTSNPN and SVGIG (reference sequence). This CDR3 is built from 13 residues. V lost 2 bases, J lost 14 bases, and 8 bases stayed unmatched. CDR3 DNA: TGTGCCTGGAGTCCGACCGGGACAGGGGGAAAGTTCTTC. As protein: CAWSPTGTGGKFF.

The chain couples TRBV2 to TRBJ2-3, with 10 positions matching TRBD2. This CDR3 comprises 13 residues. CDR1 is SNHLY and CDR2 is FYNNEI in the germline V gene. The junction had 4 bases not matched to a gene; V was cut back by 11 bases and J by 2 bases. The CDR3 protein is CAGTSVDTDTQYF. The CDR3 DNA is TGTGCCGGGACTAGCGTAGACACAGATACGCAGTATTTT.

The rearrangement joins TRBV2 to TRBJ1-4; 12 bases line up with TRBD1. In germline, CDR1 is SNHLY, CDR2 FYNNEI. This CDR3 has 19 residues. Unmatched junction bases numbered 16, after V lost 7 bases and J lost 4 bases. The chain's CDR3 is CASNLIPGTGGANNEKLFF. The CDR3 coding sequence is TGTGCCAGCAACTTGATACCCGGGACAGGGGGCGCTAATAATGAAAAACTGTTTTTT.

This clone was seen ten or more times. The chain is built from TRBV3-1 (or the pseudogene TRBV3-2) and TRBJ2-7; 8 nucleotides align to TRBD2. Germline V CDR1 and CDR2: LGHDT, YNNKEL (reference sequence). CDR3 length: 15 amino acids. Germline trimming cut 2 bases from V and 6 bases from J; bases unmatched to any gene: 9. The CDR3 sequence: CASSQFAGGAGEQYF. In DNA, the CDR3 is TGTGCCAGCAGCCAATTCGCCGGGGGGGCCGGCGAGCAGTACTTC.

The chain is built from TRBV7-3 and TRBJ2-1; D remains unclear. Germline CDR1 is SGHTA and CDR2 is FQGTGA. V lost 3 bases to trimming and J lost 10 bases, with 10 bases between them. This CDR3 region has 12 residues. The CDR3 sequence: CASSFLSSEQFF. Written as DNA, the CDR3 is TGTGCCAGCAGCTTCCTCTCGTCGGAGCAGTTCTTC.

This chain uses TRBV5-4 with TRBJ1-2, with a possible D match to TRBD1 (5 bases). The V gene's germline CDR1 is SGHNT and CDR2 YYREEE (reference sequence). The CDR3 length is 18 residues. The V end lost 5 bases, the J end lost 4 bases, and 27 bases lay between the germline ends. The CDR3 protein is CASRIISGTDELVYGYTF. The CDR3 nucleotides are TGTGCCAGCAGGATAATAAGCGGGACGGACGAGTTGGTCTATGGCTACACCTTC.

The V and J genes are TRBV5-1 and TRBJ1-2, with a tentative D call TRBD1 (5 bases). Germline CDR1 SGHRS, CDR2 YFSETQ. This CDR3 has 16 residues. Deletions cut 0 bases from V and 0 bases from J, with 12 bases between. CDR3 DNA sequence: TGCGCCAGCAGCTTGGATACCCGGGGGACTAACTATGGCTACACCTTC. This sequence encodes CASSLDTRGTNYGYTF.

The chain is built from TRBV7-9 and TRBJ2-7; no clear D. V lost 3 bases to trimming and J lost 3 bases, with 9 bases between them. This CDR3 region has 13 residues. In germline, CDR1 is SEHNR, CDR2 FQNEAQ (reference sequence). The CDR3 DNA reads as TGTGCCAGCAGCTTCCCTTCTAACTACGAGCAGTACTTC. It codes for CASSFPSNYEQYF.

This chain connects TRBV2 to TRBJ1-2; 8 nucleotides align to TRBD1. The trim removed 1 base at V and 3 bases at J, leaving 7 bases unmatched. Germline CDR1 reads SNHLY; CDR2 reads FYNNEI. This CDR3 spans 16 amino acids. In DNA form, the CDR3 reads TGTGCCAGCAGTGAAGGAGCAGGGGGCTTGGACTATGGCTACACCTTC. The encoded protein is CASSEGAGGLDYGYTF. Full variable domain (rest looked up from reference TRBV2 and TRBJ1-2): EPEVTQTPSHQVTQMGQEVILRCVPISNHLYFYWYRQILGQKVEFLVSFYNNEISEKSEIFDDQFSVERPDGSNFTLKIRSTKLEDSAMYFCASSEGAGGLDYGYTFGSGTRLTVV.

The chain's CDR3 is CASSYWQADKAFF. DNA for the CDR3: TGTGCCAGCAGTTACTGGCAGGCCGACAAAGCTTTCTTT. The chain combines TRBV6-6 with TRBJ1-1; D is unresolved. The V end was cut by 1 base, the J end by 9 bases, with 12 bases between. The CDR3 runs to 13 residues. Germline values: CDR1 MNHNY, CDR2 SVGAGI (reference sequence).

This clone was counted many times. The V call is TRBV6-2 or TRBV6-3, the J call TRBJ1-5; possibly TRBD1 for D (5 bases). The V and J ends lost 3 bases and 7 bases respectively, with 10 bases between them. CDR1 and CDR2 from the germline V gene are MNHEY and SVGEGT. This CDR3 spans 13 amino acids. CDR3 bases: TGTGCCAGCAGTTATGCGGACACGCAGCCCCAGCATTTT. This translates into CASSYADTQPQHF.

J is TRBJ1-2 and V is TRBV4-3, with TRBD1 identical over 10 bases. In germline, CDR1 is LGHNA, CDR2 YSLEER. This CDR3 comprises 15 residues. The ends lost 3 bases at V and 4 bases at J; junction bases unmatched: 5. In DNA form, the CDR3 reads TGCGCCAGCAGCCATCGGACAGGGGGGAGCTATGGCTACACCTTC. This codes for CASSHRTGGSYGYTF.

This chain connects TRBV2 to TRBJ2-1; 8 positions agree with TRBD1. The CDR3 is 14 amino acids. V lost 6 bases to trimming and J lost 4 bases; unmatched junction nucleotides: 5. Germline loops: CDR1 SNHLY, CDR2 FYNNEI. CDR3 in amino acids: CASRPGQVYNEQFF. The CDR3 DNA follows: TGTGCCAGCAGGCCGGGACAGGTTTACAATGAGCAGTTCTTC. The full variable domain, its missing parts supplied by reference TRBV2 and TRBJ2-1, is EPEVTQTPSHQVTQMGQEVILRCVPISNHLYFYWYRQILGQKVEFLVSFYNNEISEKSEIFDDQFSVERPDGSNFTLKIRSTKLEDSAMYFCASRPGQVYNEQFFGPGTRLTVL.

The chain is built from TRBV27 and TRBJ1-6; D might be TRBD1 (5 bases). Germline CDR1 MNHEY, CDR2 SMNVEV (reference sequence). The CDR3 is 14 residues long. V lost 4 bases and J 9 bases, leaving 13 bases between the germline ends. CDR3 DNA sequence: TGTGCCAGCAGTTCCTATTCGGGGGGTTCACCCCTCCACTTT. This encodes CASSSYSGGSPLHF.

A few counts support this clone. The rearrangement uses TRBV19 and TRBJ2-1; 7 bases agree with TRBD2. The CDR3 totals 16 residues. The germline V gene encodes CDR1 LNHDA and CDR2 SQIVND (reference sequence). V was pared by 5 bases and J by 3 bases, with 10 bases of the junction left unmatched. CDR3 DNA: TGTGCCAGTAGTGACCTGGGGGGGGGTTTCTACAATGAGCAGTTCTTC. It specifies CASSDLGGGFYNEQFF.

V and J are TRBV2 and TRBJ1-4, with TRBD1 identical over 8 bases. Trimming removed 6 bases from V and 0 bases from J; junction bases left unmatched: 3. The germline V gene has CDR1 SNHLY and CDR2 FYNNEI. This CDR3 spans 15 amino acids. CDR3 sequence (DNA): TGTGCCAGCAGAACAGGGGGAGCAACTAATGAAAAACTGTTTTTT. Amino acids: CASRTGGATNEKLFF.

The table lists this clone with a count of one. This sequence joins TRBV6-5 and TRBJ2-7; the D gene is possibly TRBD1 (6 bases). Trimming removed 6 bases at V and 4 bases at J, with 16 bases between. CDR3 length equals 14 residues. Germline V gene sequence: CDR1 MNHEY, CDR2 SVGAGI. The CDR3 DNA is TGTGCCAGCAGACCCCCGGGACACCCGTACGAGCAGTACTTC. Its translation: CASRPPGHPYEQYF.

In its sample, this clone ranks as medium-sized (0.01 to 0.1%). The genes are TRBV10-3 and TRBJ1-4; D might be TRBD1 (6 bases). The CDR3 is made up of 16 amino acids. V was clipped by 6 bases and J by 4 bases, with 18 bases between them. CDR1 is ENHRY and CDR2 is SYGVKD in the germline V gene. The CDR3 reads CAIRDTQGGGNEKLFF. The CDR3, as DNA: TGTGCCATCAGGGACACACAGGGCGGGGGTAATGAAAAACTGTTTTTT.

The gene calls are TRBV10-3 and TRBJ2-7, with 11 bases identical to TRBD1. Losses at the gene ends were 10 bases for V and 6 bases for J; bases not matched to a gene: 17. The CDR3 runs 16 residues. Germline V lookup: CDR1 ENHRY, CDR2 SYGVKD. The CDR3 DNA sequence: TGTGCCACCTGCCCCGGGACAGGGGGTCGGGTATCCGAGCAGTACTTC. Protein sequence: CATCPGTGGRVSEQYF.

The chain employs TRBV24-1 and TRBJ2-5, with TRBD1 matching 8 bases. The J segment lost 4 bases and the V segment lost 2 bases, leaving 5 bases of the junction unmatched. The germline gives CDR1 KGHDR, CDR2 SFDVKD. The CDR3 contains 15 residues. For the CDR3, the DNA is TGTGCCACCAGTGATTCCGGACAGGGTCGAGAGACCCAGTACTTC. It translates to CATSDSGQGRETQYF.

The J gene is TRBJ1-4, the V gene TRBV24-1; TRBD1 agrees at 8 bases. CDR3 length: 16 amino acids. The junction had 10 bases not matched to a gene; V was cut back by 4 bases and J by 7 bases. Germline CDR1 KGHDR, CDR2 SFDVKD. CDR3 DNA: TGTGCCACCAGTGAAAATCCCGGGACAGGTTCTGAAAAACTGTTTTTT. Translating gives CATSENPGTGSEKLFF.

The rearrangement links TRBV27 to TRBJ2-1, with D unresolved. The V gene's germline CDR1 is MNHEY and CDR2 SMNVEV (reference sequence). The CDR3 runs 15 residues. V was cut by 5 bases and J by 7 bases, with 18 bases left in between. Here the CDR3 DNA reads TGTGCCAGCAGTCCCCCGCCCTACAGAAGGAATGAGCAGTTCTTC. Amino acids: CASSPPPYRRNEQFF.

The V call is TRBV7-9, the J call TRBJ2-1, with 15 bases matching TRBD2. The CDR3 is 19 residues long. Germline lookup yields CDR1 SEHNR and CDR2 FQNEAQ (reference sequence). J gave up 0 bases and V 5 bases, and 8 bases lay outside the gene matches. The CDR3 sequence is CASSIPGLAGGYSYNEQFF. CDR3 DNA sequence: TGTGCCAGCAGCATCCCGGGACTAGCGGGGGGTTACTCCTACAATGAGCAGTTCTTC.

This clone showed up just once. J is TRBJ2-1 and V is TRBV10-3, with 8 nucleotides matching TRBD2. With V trimmed by 8 bases and J by 4 bases, 10 bases remained unmatched. From germline, CDR1 is ENHRY and CDR2 SYGVKD. This CDR3 comprises 15 residues. CDR3 in amino acids: CAIARGGGLYNEQFF. The CDR3 nucleotides read TGTGCCATCGCACGGGGGGGCGGGTTATACAATGAGCAGTTCTTC.

The CDR3 nucleotides read TGCGCCAGCAGTGAGTCGGCCGAAACCGGGGAGCTGTTTTTT. Protein: CASSESAETGELFF. This sequence joins TRBV10-1 and TRBJ2-2; unclear D gene. Germline assignment: CDR1 WNHNN and CDR2 SYGVQD (reference sequence). This CDR3 spans 14 amino acids. Trimming shortened V by 0 bases and J by 5 bases, and 7 bases separated the two germline ends.

This chain links TRBV13 with TRBJ1-6; D unclear. The CDR3 has 13 amino acids. CDR1 and CDR2 (germline): PRHDT, FYEKMQ (reference sequence). V lost 0 bases, J lost 9 bases, and 6 bases lay in between. The CDR3 is CASSLGRRSPLHF. For the CDR3, the DNA is TGTGCCAGCAGCTTAGGGCGCCGTTCACCCCTCCACTTT. Based on the CDR3 plus reference TRBV13 and TRBJ1-6, the full variable domain is AAGVIQSPRHLIKEKRETATLKCYPIPRHDTVYWYQQGPGQDPQFLISFYEKMQSDKGSIPDRFSAQQFSDYHSELNMSSLELGDSALYFCASSLGRRSPLHFGNGTRLTVT.

This chain joins TRBV6-4 and TRBJ2-5; TRBD1 aligns across 9 bases. The CDR3 is 13 amino acids. Germline CDR1 reads MRHNA; CDR2 reads SNTAGT. The J segment lost 3 bases and the V segment lost 11 bases, leaving 7 bases of the junction unmatched. The chain's CDR3 is CAPPWDREETQYF. CDR3 DNA sequence: TGTGCCCCACCTTGGGACAGGGAAGAGACCCAGTACTTC.

The chain uses TRBV19 and TRBJ2-2; D is unresolved. Trimming removed 4 bases at V and 0 bases at J, with 12 bases between. Per the germline V gene, CDR1 is LNHDA and CDR2 is SQIVND (reference sequence). The CDR3 runs 16 residues. Here the CDR3 reads CASSTPSASNTGELFF. CDR3 DNA sequence: TGTGCCAGTAGTACCCCCAGCGCCTCGAACACCGGGGAGCTGTTTTTT.

The chain links TRBV2 to TRBJ2-1, with 7 nucleotides matching TRBD2. CDR1 and CDR2 (germline): SNHLY, FYNNEI. The CDR3 is 17 residues long. V lost 1 base, J lost 0 bases, and 6 bases stayed unmatched. The CDR3 is CASSEELASRSYNEQFF. As DNA, the CDR3 is TGTGCCAGCAGTGAAGAACTAGCGAGCCGCTCCTACAATGAGCAGTTCTTC.